These T cell receptor beta chains were read from a single sample in a study of spatial heterogeneity in lung cancer. TCRdb ran MiXCR on the 5' RACE reads and lists one entry per CDR3 protein. Of about 94,000 distinct CDR3 sequences listed, around 19% are singletons. Sequences were derived from PBMCs, sampled at follow-up. The receptors stem from a male donor with early-stage non-small cell lung cancer. Both conserved end residues are part of each CDR3. The order of the fields is V gene, clone size, J gene, CDR3 length, D gene, CDR3 DNA, CDR3 protein. D genes are given only for firm matches. Not every row has a clone size; where given, it reads once, few, many or a size class.

v_call: TRBV20-1
clone_size: NA
j_call: TRBJ1-2
cdr3_length: 11
d_call: NA
cdr3_nt: TGCAGTGCTAGAGATCAACCTGGCTACACCTTC
cdr3_aa: CSARDQPGYTF

v_call: TRBV29-1
clone_size: few
j_call: TRBJ2-1
cdr3_length: 12
d_call: NA
cdr3_nt: TGCAGCGTGAGAGGGATCTACAATGAGCAGTTCTTC
cdr3_aa: CSVRGIYNEQFF

v_call: TRBV19
clone_size: NA
j_call: TRBJ1-5
cdr3_length: 20
d_call: NA
cdr3_nt: TGTGCCAGTAGTTCAACCCACCTTGCAACCGGGACGGGGAGCAATCAGCCCCAGCATTTT
cdr3_aa: CASSSTHLATGTGSNQPQHF

v_call: TRBV2
clone_size: few
j_call: TRBJ2-3
cdr3_length: 13
d_call: NA
cdr3_nt: TGTGCCAGCAGTCCCGGACGCACAGATACGCAGTATTTT
cdr3_aa: CASSPGRTDTQYF

v_call: TRBV15
clone_size: NA
j_call: TRBJ1-1
cdr3_length: 12
d_call: TRBD1
cdr3_nt: TGTGCCACCAGCAGAGATAGGGGGCAAGCTTTCTTT
cdr3_aa: CATSRDRGQAFF

v_call: TRBV29-1
clone_size: NA
j_call: TRBJ2-2
cdr3_length: 12
d_call: NA
cdr3_nt: TGCAGCGTTGACCCGAACACCGGGGAGCTGTTTTTT
cdr3_aa: CSVDPNTGELFF

v_call: TRBV5-4
clone_size: NA
j_call: TRBJ2-4
cdr3_length: 13
d_call: NA
cdr3_nt: TGTGCCAGCAGCTTGGACCTGGCGAACATTCAGTACTTC
cdr3_aa: CASSLDLANIQYF

v_call: TRBV5-3
clone_size: few
j_call: TRBJ1-2
cdr3_length: 20
d_call: TRBD1
cdr3_nt: TGTGCCAGAAGCCTCGGAGAGTTACCGGGACAGGTTCAAGCTAACTATGGCTACACCTTC
cdr3_aa: CARSLGELPGQVQANYGYTF

v_call: TRBV27
clone_size: many
j_call: TRBJ2-1
cdr3_length: 12
d_call: NA
cdr3_nt: TGTGCCAGCAGTCTTGGGTACAATGAGCAGTTCTTC
cdr3_aa: CASSLGYNEQFF

v_call: TRBV24-1
clone_size: NA
j_call: TRBJ2-5
cdr3_length: 13
d_call: NA
cdr3_nt: TGTGCCACCAGTGATTCTTGGGGAGAGACCCAGTACTTC
cdr3_aa: CATSDSWGETQYF

v_call: TRBV12-3/TRBV12-4
clone_size: NA
j_call: TRBJ1-2
cdr3_length: 14
d_call: TRBD1
cdr3_nt: TGTGCCAGCAGCCGAGGACAGGCGATGGTTGGCTACACCTTC
cdr3_aa: CASSRGQAMVGYTF

v_call: TRBV5-1
clone_size: few
j_call: TRBJ2-5
cdr3_length: 15
d_call: NA
cdr3_nt: TGCGCCAGCAGCCGCGGCACATTGGACGTAGTGGCCCAGTACTTC
cdr3_aa: CASSRGTLDVVAQYF

v_call: TRBV9
clone_size: few
j_call: TRBJ2-5
cdr3_length: 15
d_call: NA
cdr3_nt: TGTGCCAGCAGCGTATTCGAGGGGAGTTACGAGACCCAGTACTTC
cdr3_aa: CASSVFEGSYETQYF

v_call: TRBV12-3/TRBV12-4
clone_size: few
j_call: TRBJ1-2
cdr3_length: 13
d_call: NA
cdr3_nt: TGTGCCAGCAGCACGACCGTCTTGTATGGCTACACCTTC
cdr3_aa: CASSTTVLYGYTF

v_call: TRBV18
clone_size: many
j_call: TRBJ1-2
cdr3_length: 13
d_call: NA
cdr3_nt: TGTGCCAGCTCACCCGGACAGCACTATGGCTACACCTTC
cdr3_aa: CASSPGQHYGYTF

v_call: TRBV25-1
clone_size: NA
j_call: TRBJ1-2
cdr3_length: 12
d_call: NA
cdr3_nt: TGTGCCCCAGCCCAAGGGCCGAATGGCTACACCTTC
cdr3_aa: CAPAQGPNGYTF

v_call: TRBV6-6
clone_size: NA
j_call: TRBJ1-5
cdr3_length: 14
d_call: NA
cdr3_nt: TGTGCCAGCAGTTACCGGGCCAGGGAGCAGCCCCAGCATTTT
cdr3_aa: CASSYRAREQPQHF

v_call: TRBV3-1
clone_size: NA
j_call: TRBJ2-1
cdr3_length: 12
d_call: NA
cdr3_nt: TGTGCCAGCAGCATACTAGGGGGTGAGCAGTTCTTC
cdr3_aa: CASSILGGEQFF

v_call: TRBV7-9
clone_size: NA
j_call: TRBJ2-3
cdr3_length: 13
d_call: NA
cdr3_nt: TGTGCCACATTGGGGGGCAAACGGGATACGCAGTATTTT
cdr3_aa: CATLGGKRDTQYF

v_call: TRBV12-3/TRBV12-4
clone_size: few
j_call: TRBJ1-5
cdr3_length: 15
d_call: NA
cdr3_nt: TGTGCCAGCAGTTTAAGTCGGGAAAGCAATCAGCCCCAGCATTTT
cdr3_aa: CASSLSRESNQPQHF

v_call: TRBV7-9
clone_size: NA
j_call: TRBJ2-5
cdr3_length: 14
d_call: NA
cdr3_nt: TGTGCCAGCAGCCCACGACAGGCTTTTGCGACCCAGTACTTC
cdr3_aa: CASSPRQAFATQYF

v_call: TRBV7-9
clone_size: few
j_call: TRBJ2-7
cdr3_length: 15
d_call: TRBD1
cdr3_nt: TGTGCCAGCAAAAGCAAGGACAGGGACGCCTACGAGCAGTACTTC
cdr3_aa: CASKSKDRDAYEQYF

v_call: TRBV12-3/TRBV12-4
clone_size: many
j_call: TRBJ2-7
cdr3_length: 15
d_call: TRBD1
cdr3_nt: TGTGCCAGCAGCCCGGGACAGGGGGCCGTCTACGAGCAGTACTTC
cdr3_aa: CASSPGQGAVYEQYF

v_call: TRBV2
clone_size: NA
j_call: TRBJ2-5
cdr3_length: 12
d_call: NA
cdr3_nt: TGTGCCAGCAGTGAAAACTCGGGACGCCTTTACTTC
cdr3_aa: CASSENSGRLYF

v_call: TRBV19
clone_size: NA
j_call: TRBJ2-2
cdr3_length: 17
d_call: TRBD1
cdr3_nt: TGTGCCACCCTGGACAGGAGACAAATTTCGAACACCGGGGAGCTGTTTTTT
cdr3_aa: CATLDRRQISNTGELFF

v_call: TRBV7-2
clone_size: NA
j_call: TRBJ2-3
cdr3_length: 15
d_call: TRBD2
cdr3_nt: TGTGCCAGCAGAGAGGGACTAGCGGGAGCAGATACGCAGTATTTT
cdr3_aa: CASREGLAGADTQYF

v_call: TRBV3-1
clone_size: few
j_call: TRBJ2-7
cdr3_length: 15
d_call: NA
cdr3_nt: TGTGCCAGCAGCCGGGGGACGTCTAGCTCCTACGAGCAGTACTTC
cdr3_aa: CASSRGTSSSYEQYF

v_call: TRBV4-3
clone_size: many
j_call: TRBJ1-6
cdr3_length: 15
d_call: NA
cdr3_nt: TGCGCCAGCAGCCAAGATTCAGGGAGGGATTCACCCCTCCACTTT
cdr3_aa: CASSQDSGRDSPLHF

v_call: TRBV6-6
clone_size: NA
j_call: TRBJ1-5
cdr3_length: 18
d_call: TRBD1
cdr3_nt: TGTGCCAGCAGAAAGCGAGCGGGACAGGGGGCCTCTAATCAGCCCCAGCATTTT
cdr3_aa: CASRKRAGQGASNQPQHF

v_call: TRBV24-1
clone_size: NA
j_call: TRBJ1-1
cdr3_length: 13
d_call: NA
cdr3_nt: TGTGCCACCTCCGACAGAATGAACACTGAAGCTTTCTTT
cdr3_aa: CATSDRMNTEAFF

v_call: TRBV29-1
clone_size: many
j_call: TRBJ2-1
cdr3_length: 11
d_call: NA
cdr3_nt: TGCAGCGTTGTCTTCCTAAATGAGCAGTTCTTC
cdr3_aa: CSVVFLNEQFF

v_call: TRBV9
clone_size: many
j_call: TRBJ2-1
cdr3_length: 14
d_call: TRBD2
cdr3_nt: TGTGCCAGCACCCGGGGGGGCGACTTCAATGAGCAGTTCTTC
cdr3_aa: CASTRGGDFNEQFF

v_call: TRBV12-3/TRBV12-4
clone_size: NA
j_call: TRBJ2-1
cdr3_length: 16
d_call: NA
cdr3_nt: TGTGCCAGCAGCCACCGCAGGCAGACGCTAGACAATGAGCAGTTCTTC
cdr3_aa: CASSHRRQTLDNEQFF

v_call: TRBV2
clone_size: few
j_call: TRBJ2-5
cdr3_length: 14
d_call: NA
cdr3_nt: TGTGCCAGCAGTGAAGGAGGGGCCTTAGAGACCCAGTACTTC
cdr3_aa: CASSEGGALETQYF

v_call: TRBV30
clone_size: NA
j_call: TRBJ1-1
cdr3_length: 14
d_call: TRBD1
cdr3_nt: TGTGCCTGGAGCCGGGACAGCCTGAACACTGAAGCTTTCTTT
cdr3_aa: CAWSRDSLNTEAFF

v_call: TRBV9
clone_size: few
j_call: TRBJ2-7
cdr3_length: 14
d_call: NA
cdr3_nt: TGTGCCAGCAGCTTAGGACTGGGTAGGCCCGAGCAGTACTTC
cdr3_aa: CASSLGLGRPEQYF

v_call: TRBV7-2
clone_size: NA
j_call: TRBJ2-2
cdr3_length: 16
d_call: TRBD1
cdr3_nt: TGTGCCAGCAGACCCCGGACAGGGCCCAACACCGGGGAGCTGTTTTTT
cdr3_aa: CASRPRTGPNTGELFF

v_call: TRBV10-3
clone_size: NA
j_call: TRBJ1-1
cdr3_length: 14
d_call: NA
cdr3_nt: TGTGCCATCAGTCCGGGACGTTTGAACACTGAAGCTTTCTTT
cdr3_aa: CAISPGRLNTEAFF

v_call: TRBV19
clone_size: few
j_call: TRBJ2-5
cdr3_length: 14
d_call: NA
cdr3_nt: TGTGCCAGTAGTATAGTTCCAGGACAAGAGACCCAGTACTTC
cdr3_aa: CASSIVPGQETQYF

v_call: TRBV19
clone_size: NA
j_call: TRBJ1-4
cdr3_length: 15
d_call: TRBD1
cdr3_nt: TGTGCCAGTAGTAGAGGACAGGGGGCTAATGAAAAACTGTTTTTT
cdr3_aa: CASSRGQGANEKLFF

v_call: TRBV7-9
clone_size: few
j_call: TRBJ2-1
cdr3_length: 17
d_call: TRBD2
cdr3_nt: TGTGCCAGCAGTTTCCCCCTCCCGGGACTAGGTCACAATGAGCAGTTCTTC
cdr3_aa: CASSFPLPGLGHNEQFF

v_call: TRBV18
clone_size: NA
j_call: TRBJ2-6
cdr3_length: 17
d_call: NA
cdr3_nt: TGTGCCAGCTCACGGGACGGGCTAGTGACTGGGGCCAACGTCCTGACTTTC
cdr3_aa: CASSRDGLVTGANVLTF

v_call: TRBV7-9
clone_size: few
j_call: TRBJ1-1
cdr3_length: 14
d_call: NA
cdr3_nt: TGTGCCAGCAGCTTAGCACAGCAGAACACTGAAGCTTTCTTT
cdr3_aa: CASSLAQQNTEAFF

v_call: TRBV7-8
clone_size: NA
j_call: TRBJ2-7
cdr3_length: 13
d_call: NA
cdr3_nt: TGTGCCAGCAGCCGGGATAGAGTGAGCGAGCAGTACTTC
cdr3_aa: CASSRDRVSEQYF

v_call: TRBV3-1
clone_size: once
j_call: TRBJ2-7
cdr3_length: 13
d_call: NA
cdr3_nt: TGTGCCAGCAGTGCCCCGCCGACCTACGAGCAGTACTTC
cdr3_aa: CASSAPPTYEQYF

v_call: TRBV5-4
clone_size: few
j_call: TRBJ2-4
cdr3_length: 16
d_call: NA
cdr3_nt: TGTGCCAGCAGCTCCCGTCCGGGAGTAGCCAAAAACATTCAGTACTTC
cdr3_aa: CASSSRPGVAKNIQYF

v_call: TRBV15
clone_size: few
j_call: TRBJ1-1
cdr3_length: 13
d_call: NA
cdr3_nt: TGTGCCACCACCCCCGGGGAGGGGTTCGAAGCTTTCTTT
cdr3_aa: CATTPGEGFEAFF

v_call: TRBV7-8
clone_size: NA
j_call: TRBJ1-1
cdr3_length: 15
d_call: NA
cdr3_nt: TGTGCCAGCAGCCCCAACAGGGAAGGGAACACTGAAGCTTTCTTT
cdr3_aa: CASSPNREGNTEAFF

v_call: TRBV10-2
clone_size: few
j_call: TRBJ2-5
cdr3_length: 11
d_call: NA
cdr3_nt: TGCGCCAGCAGTGACTCCGGGACCCAGCGATTC
cdr3_aa: CASSDSGTQRF

v_call: TRBV4-1
clone_size: many
j_call: TRBJ1-1
cdr3_length: 13
d_call: NA
cdr3_nt: TGCGCCAGCAGCCAAGGTAGCGGCACTGAAGCTTTCTTT
cdr3_aa: CASSQGSGTEAFF

v_call: TRBV2
clone_size: many
j_call: TRBJ1-3
cdr3_length: 16
d_call: TRBD1
cdr3_nt: TGTGCCAGCAGGGACTGGGACAGGAGCTCTGGAAACACCATATATTTT
cdr3_aa: CASRDWDRSSGNTIYF

v_call: TRBV7-2
clone_size: NA
j_call: TRBJ2-2
cdr3_length: 14
d_call: NA
cdr3_nt: TGTGCCAGCAGCTGGGACTTGAACACCGGGGAGCTGTTTTTT
cdr3_aa: CASSWDLNTGELFF

v_call: TRBV20-1
clone_size: NA
j_call: TRBJ2-1
cdr3_length: 17
d_call: TRBD2
cdr3_nt: TGCAGTGCTAGAGATACGTCGGGACTAGCAGCCTACAATGAGCAGTTCTTC
cdr3_aa: CSARDTSGLAAYNEQFF

v_call: TRBV4-3
clone_size: NA
j_call: TRBJ1-2
cdr3_length: 14
d_call: NA
cdr3_nt: TGCGCCAGCAGCCAAGACGTGGGCGCCCGCGGCTACACCTTC
cdr3_aa: CASSQDVGARGYTF

v_call: TRBV19
clone_size: many
j_call: TRBJ1-2
cdr3_length: 13
d_call: NA
cdr3_nt: TGTGCCAGTAGTCTCCCACTGGGCTATGGCTACACCTTC
cdr3_aa: CASSLPLGYGYTF